The 32 T cell receptor beta chains below come from one sample, sequenced in a study of graft-versus-host responses after intestinal transplantation. Irradiated, violet-dye-labeled stimulator cells, roughly 200,000 in number, were plated with roughly 200,000 CFSE-labeled responder cells. Profiled with immunoSEQ multiplex PCR; TCRdb holds only in-frame clones, not every one. The sample holds around 9,000 clones; about 33% are singletons and the top ten take 3% to 3.5%. This specimen was alloreactive CD8+ T cells from a mixed lymphocyte reaction culture, taken before transplantation. The subset here: CFSE-low proliferating T cells sorted from roughly six-day pre-transplant mixed lymphocyte reaction (GvH or HvG direction). The receptors derive from a human patient who was an organ donor for intestinal transplantation.

This clone came up a few times. This chain connects TRBV5-4 to TRBJ2-3; TRBD2 is a possible D gene (6 bases). The V gene lost 0 bases and the J gene lost 6 bases, with 17 bases spanning the gap. The germline gives CDR1 SGHNT, CDR2 YYREEE (reference sequence). The CDR3 totals 16 residues. The DNA of the CDR3 is TGTGCCAGCAGCTTGGTGGGCGGGGCCCGTTCGGATACGCAGTATTTT. Its protein product is CASSLVGGARSDTQYF.

The V gene is TRBV19, the J gene TRBJ2-3, with 9 bases identical to TRBD2. Per germline, CDR1 LNHDA and CDR2 SQIVND (reference sequence). CDR3 length equals 15 residues. Germline trimming cut 7 bases from V and 0 bases from J; bases unmatched to any gene: 5. CDR3 sequence reads: CASMKRGASTDTQYF. The CDR3 nucleotides read TGTGCCAGTATGAAGCGGGGGGCGAGCACAGATACGCAGTATTTT.

This chain joins TRBV5-6 and TRBJ2-7, with 7 bases matching TRBD1. CDR1 and CDR2 (germline): SGHDT, YYEEEE. The CDR3 has 15 residues. The ends lost 0 bases at V and 3 bases at J; junction bases unmatched: 6. For the CDR3, the DNA is TGTGCCAGCAGCTTGGCCAGGGGGTGGAACTACGAGCAGTACTTC. This sequence encodes CASSLARGWNYEQYF. Full variable domain (outside the CDR3, taken from reference TRBV5-6 and TRBJ2-7): DAGVTQSPTHLIKTRGQQVTLRCSPKSGHDTVSWYQQALGQGPQFIFQYYEEEERQRGNFPDRFSGHQFPNYSSELNVNALLLGDSALYLCASSLARGWNYEQYFGPGTRLTVT.

The gene calls are TRBV18 and TRBJ2-1, with D possibly TRBD2 on 6 matching bases. The germline V gene encodes CDR1 KGHSH and CDR2 LQKENI. This CDR3 has 13 amino acids. V was pared by 6 bases and J by 4 bases, with 10 bases between. CDR3 nucleotides: TGTGCCAGCTCCGGGACTTTATACAATGAGCAGTTCTTC. This codes for CASSGTLYNEQFF.

The chain combines TRBV5-4 with TRBJ1-2; perhaps TRBD1 as D (6 bases). This CDR3 comprises 13 residues. V lost 0 bases to trimming and J lost 6 bases, with 9 bases between them. Germline V gene sequence: CDR1 SGHNT, CDR2 YYREEE (reference sequence). This CDR3 reads CASSLGGGHGYTF. The CDR3 region has the DNA TGTGCCAGCAGCTTGGGGGGGGGCCATGGCTACACCTTC.

This chain connects TRBV6-6 to TRBJ2-5; 7 nucleotides align to TRBD2. V lost 1 base, J lost 5 bases, and 7 bases stayed unmatched. Germline CDR1 reads MNHNY; CDR2 reads SVGAGI (reference sequence). This CDR3 region has 15 residues. This CDR3 reads CASSYFGGGGETQYF. The DNA for the CDR3 is TGTGCCAGCAGTTACTTTGGCGGGGGAGGCGAGACCCAGTACTTC.

This clone was seen only a few times. The gene calls are TRBV6-5 and TRBJ2-3; TRBD2 aligns across 10 bases. The CDR3 has 15 residues. V was pared by 6 bases and J by 1 base, with 4 bases of the junction left unmatched. Germline CDR1 is MNHEY and CDR2 is SVGAGI. CDR3 in DNA: TGTGCCAGCAGATGGAGCGGGAGGGGCACAGATACGCAGTATTTT. Translating it yields CASRWSGRGTDTQYF.

The genes are TRBV7-9 and TRBJ2-1, with 7 bases identical to TRBD2. CDR1 and CDR2 (germline): SEHNR, FQNEAQ (reference sequence). The CDR3 has 14 amino acids. The V segment lost 0 bases and the J segment 9 bases; nucleotides outside the gene matches: 5. The CDR3 DNA is TGTGCCAGCAGCTTAGCAGCGGGGCCAGTTGAGCAGTTCTTC. Its translation is CASSLAAGPVEQFF.

The V call is TRBV7-9, the J call TRBJ1-2; 9 positions match TRBD1. Germline V gene sequence: CDR1 SEHNR, CDR2 FQNEAQ (reference sequence). V shed 5 bases, J shed 10 bases, and the junction held 8 bases outside the gene matches. The CDR3 sequence is 13 residues long. CDR3 sequence (DNA): TGTGCCAGCAGCCTGGACAGGGGTCCCTCCTACACCTTC. The encoded protein is CASSLDRGPSYTF.

The chain links TRBV19 to TRBJ2-3; D remains ambiguous. From germline, CDR1 is LNHDA and CDR2 SQIVND (reference sequence). The CDR3 contains 13 residues. Trimming took 3 bases from V and 6 from J, leaving 10 bases between them. The CDR3 sequence is CASSIDSYDTQYF. The CDR3 DNA sequence: TGTGCCAGTAGTATTGACTCGTACGATACGCAGTATTTT.

This chain connects TRBV30 to TRBJ2-1, with D maybe TRBD2 (6 bases). The CDR3 is 14 residues long. V gave up 8 bases and J gave up 3 bases, with 17 bases separating them. Germline CDR1 and CDR2: GTSNPN and SVGIG (reference sequence). This chain's CDR3 is CARSGPGDYNEQFF. The CDR3 coding sequence is TGTGCCAGATCCGGACCGGGGGACTACAATGAGCAGTTCTTC.

The chain is built from TRBV12-5 and TRBJ2-2, with 7 bases fitting TRBD1. The V gene end was trimmed by 5 bases and the J gene end by 0 bases; junction bases not matched to a gene: 9. The CDR3 spans 17 residues. The germline V gene has CDR1 LGHNT and CDR2 FRNRAP. CDR3 residues: CASGIQYRGSNTGELFF. CDR3 nucleotide sequence: TGTGCTAGTGGTATACAGTACAGGGGATCGAACACCGGGGAGCTGTTTTTT. Using reference TRBV12-5 and TRBJ2-2 for the parts outside the CDR3, the full variable domain is DARVTQTPRHKVTEMGQEVTMRCQPILGHNTVFWYRQTMMQGLELLAYFRNRAPLDDSGMPKDRFSAEMPDATLATLKIQPSEPRDSAVYFCASGIQYRGSNTGELFFGEGSRLTVL.

This clone is termed medium-sized (0.01 to 0.1%). The chain links TRBV6-1 to TRBJ2-2; D perhaps matches TRBD1 (6 bases). Trimming left V 5 bases short and J 6 bases short, with 13 bases between. Looked up from germline, CDR1 is MNHNS and CDR2 is SASEGT. The CDR3 length is 14 residues. CDR3 in DNA: TGTGCCAGCAGTCCAGGGGTCAAGCCCGGGGAGCTGTTTTTT. Its translation: CASSPGVKPGELFF.

The rearrangement uses TRBV4-3 and TRBJ2-1; TRBD2 matches at 13 bases. The V and J ends lost 0 bases and 9 bases, in that order; junction bases with no gene match: 8. This CDR3 is built from 17 residues. Germline lookup yields CDR1 LGHNA and CDR2 YSLEER. CDR3 DNA sequence: TGCGCCAGCAGCCAAGAAGCTGGACTAGCGGGAGTTGGTGAGCAGTTCTTC. Its protein is CASSQEAGLAGVGEQFF.

The chain links TRBV6-1 to TRBJ2-2; no firm D call. The CDR3 runs 13 residues. Trimming cost V 4 bases and J 6 bases, with 9 bases left between them. Germline V gene lookup returns CDR1 MNHNS and CDR2 SASEGT. The CDR3 bases are TGTGCCAGCAGTGCGCTAGGCCCCGGGGAGCTGTTTTTT. This gives the protein CASSALGPGELFF.

This rearrangement joins TRBV18 to TRBJ1-2, with 7 bases lining up with TRBD1. J lost 2 bases, V lost 3 bases, and 15 bases had no gene match. CDR1 KGHSH and CDR2 LQKENI come from the germline V gene. This CDR3 comprises 18 residues. CDR3 sequence (DNA): TGTGCCAGCTCACCCTGGAGACAGGGCTGGGCCCTGAACTATGGCTACACCTTC. Translating it yields CASSPWRQGWALNYGYTF.

The chain joins TRBV27 to TRBJ2-1; the match to TRBD2 covers 7 bases. Germline V lookup: CDR1 MNHEY, CDR2 SMNVEV (reference sequence). The CDR3 has 14 amino acids. Unmatched junction bases numbered 6, after V lost 2 bases and J lost 8 bases. CDR3 sequence reads: CASSLSGTNYEQFF. CDR3 DNA sequence: TGTGCCAGCAGTTTAAGCGGGACGAACTATGAGCAGTTCTTC.

The J gene is TRBJ2-7, the V gene TRBV5-3, with 15 positions matching TRBD2. TRBV5-3 is noted as an ORF with a role that remains uncertain. The CDR3 is 19 amino acids. Trimming took 4 bases from V and 2 from J; bases not matched to a gene: 13. The CDR3 DNA is TGTGCCAGAAGCGCCTGGACTAGCGGGAGGGAGATCAGGGCCTACGAGCAGTACTTC. Residues: CARSAWTSGREIRAYEQYF.

J is TRBJ2-1 and V is TRBV4-1; D possibly corresponds to TRBD2 (6 bases). The CDR3 is 18 residues long. Trimming stripped 1 base from V and 5 bases from J, with 21 bases between. CDR1 is MGHRA and CDR2 is YSYEKL in the germline V gene. CDR3 amino acids: CASSQVRVDLGTHNEQFF. CDR3 coding DNA: TGCGCCAGCAGCCAAGTTAGGGTAGACCTCGGGACTCACAATGAGCAGTTCTTC.

This clone has only a few counts. The chain is built from TRBV4-1 and TRBJ1-1; D is ambiguous. CDR1 is MGHRA, CDR2 YSYEKL, per germline. V was clipped by 4 bases and J by 4 bases, with 13 bases between them. CDR3 length equals 14 residues. In DNA, the CDR3 is TGCGCCAGCAGCCCCCGACATGGTATCACTGAAGCTTTCTTT. This sequence encodes CASSPRHGITEAFF.

This chain connects TRBV6-1 to TRBJ1-6; no clear D. V was clipped by 2 bases and J by 7 bases, with 18 bases between them. The CDR3 runs 17 residues. Looked up from germline, CDR1 is MNHNS and CDR2 is SASEGT. DNA of the CDR3: TGTGCCAGCAGTGAAATCCCCCGGCAGGTGATAAATTCACCCCTCCACTTT. Translated: CASSEIPRQVINSPLHF.

DNA of the CDR3: TGCGCCAGCGAACCGTCGGGGGAGAGTTACAATGAGCAGTTCTTC. Translated, it gives CASEPSGESYNEQFF. The chain employs TRBV5-1 and TRBJ2-1, with D maybe TRBD2 (6 bases). The CDR3 has 15 residues. Trimming left V 7 bases short and J 4 bases short, with 18 bases between. Germline V gene sequence: CDR1 SGHRS, CDR2 YFSETQ.

The chain combines TRBV4-3 with TRBJ2-7; TRBD2 matches at 8 bases. The CDR3 extends over 16 amino acids. Germline V gene lookup returns CDR1 LGHNA and CDR2 YSLEER. The trim removed 0 bases at V and 5 bases at J, leaving 9 bases unmatched. This CDR3 is CASSQDPAGGGDEQYF. CDR3 DNA: TGCGCCAGCAGCCAAGATCCTGCGGGAGGTGGCGACGAGCAGTACTTC.

This sequence joins TRBV4-1 and TRBJ2-3, with 14 nucleotides matching TRBD2. Germline V gene sequence: CDR1 MGHRA, CDR2 YSYEKL. Trimming took 3 bases from V and 4 from J; bases not matched to a gene: 12. CDR3 length equals 19 residues. CDR3 sequence (DNA): TGCGCCAGCAGCCAGGAGTCGGGACTAGCGGGAGTTTGGCCAGATACGCAGTATTTT. It is translated as CASSQESGLAGVWPDTQYF.

This clone has just a few counts. V gene TRBV7-2 combines with J gene TRBJ1-3, with a weak D call TRBD1 (6 bases). CDR3 size: 14 residues. With 5 bases removed from V and 4 bases from J, the gap between germline ends came to 12 bases. Germline V gene sequence: CDR1 SGHTA, CDR2 FQGNSA. Written as DNA, the CDR3 is TGTGCCAGCAGCCCCGGGGGGGCGGGAAACACCATATATTTT. Its protein is CASSPGGAGNTIYF.

By share, this clone ranks as large. This sequence joins TRBV2 and TRBJ2-7; 9 bases align to TRBD2. This CDR3 contains 15 residues. V lost 3 bases and J lost 3; bases outside the gene matches: 6. Germline loops: CDR1 SNHLY, CDR2 FYNNEI. CDR3 nucleotide sequence: TGTGCCAGCAGTGAGTGGGTAGCGGGGGACTACGAGCAGTACTTC. This encodes CASSEWVAGDYEQYF.

The chain recombines TRBV4-2 with TRBJ2-2, with TRBD2 identical over 8 bases. V shed 1 base, J shed 6 bases, and the junction held 19 bases outside the gene matches. This CDR3 comprises 20 residues. CDR1 and CDR2 (germline): LGHNA, YNFKEQ. The CDR3, as DNA: TGTGCCAGCAGCCAAGTTGCCGGGACTAGTTTTTGGGGACCCCCCGGGGAGCTGTTTTTT. This translates into CASSQVAGTSFWGPPGELFF.

This clone came up a few times. The sample contains more than one DNA sequence encoding this CDR3. The chain carries TRBV6-1 and TRBJ1-6; D is unclear. Trimming pared 8 bases from V and 7 bases from J, leaving 18 bases between. CDR1 and CDR2 from the germline V gene are MNHNS and SASEGT. The CDR3 is made up of 15 amino acids. The CDR3 DNA follows: TGTGCCAGCGGCCCCGCAGGTCGGCACAATTCACCCCTCCACTTT. Amino acid sequence: CASGPAGRHNSPLHF.

This clone was counted only a few times. A far larger clone is a single base away, which makes a read error likely. This chain connects TRBV4-2 to TRBJ1-2, with 8 bases fitting TRBD1. Trimming removed 4 bases from V and 4 bases from J; junction bases left unmatched: 8. The V gene's germline CDR1 is LGHNA and CDR2 YNFKEQ. This CDR3 comprises 15 residues. CDR3 loop: CASSPVFRGPYGYTF. CDR3 nucleotides: TGTGCCAGCAGCCCCGTTTTCAGGGGGCCCTATGGCTACACCTTC.

This clone was picked up a small number of times. The gene calls are TRBV6-4 and TRBJ2-3, with 10 bases identical to TRBD1. This CDR3 is 15 amino acids long. Losses at the gene ends were 5 bases for V and 3 bases for J; bases not matched to a gene: 5. Germline V gives CDR1 MRHNA, CDR2 SNTAGT. The CDR3: CASSTTGQGTDTQYF. The CDR3 DNA follows: TGTGCCAGCAGTACGACGGGACAGGGGACAGATACGCAGTATTTT.

The chain employs TRBV27 and TRBJ1-2, with a possible D match to TRBD1 (5 bases). The germline V and J ends were trimmed by 4 bases and 4 bases, with 10 bases remaining between them. This CDR3 contains 13 residues. Germline V gene data show CDR1 as MNHEY and CDR2 as SMNVEV (reference sequence). The CDR3: CASSWDGGYGYTF. The CDR3 nucleotides are TGTGCCAGCAGTTGGGACGGGGGCTATGGCTACACCTTC.

J is TRBJ2-2 and V is TRBV7-8; TRBD1 is a possible D gene (6 bases). With 3 bases removed from V and 8 bases from J, the gap between germline ends came to 7 bases. The CDR3 has 12 residues. CDR1 and CDR2 from the germline V gene are SGHVS and FQNEAQ. This chain's CDR3 is CASSLGAGELFF. DNA of the CDR3: TGTGCCAGCAGCTTGGGGGCTGGGGAGCTGTTTTTT.